This T cell receptor beta chain was sequenced for a study of T cell changes during pregnancy in multiple sclerosis. TCRdb keeps only in-frame clones here, not all; method: immunoSEQ multiplex PCR. Found here are about 43,000 clones, 90% of them singletons; the top ten hold less than 5.5%. The CDR3 has 12 amino acids. The ends were cut back, 5 bases at V and 2 bases at J, with 7 bases in the middle. The V gene's germline CDR1 is MNHEY and CDR2 SVGAGI. The sample was peripheral blood, taken in the second trimester of pregnancy. This sequence joins TRBV6-5 and TRBJ2-7, with unresolved D. The source of this sequence is a female donor in good health, enrolled as a control in a pregnancy study. CDR3 sequence: CASSLSPYEQYF. CDR3 in DNA: TGTGCCAGCAGTCTGAGCCCCTACGAGCAGTACTTC.